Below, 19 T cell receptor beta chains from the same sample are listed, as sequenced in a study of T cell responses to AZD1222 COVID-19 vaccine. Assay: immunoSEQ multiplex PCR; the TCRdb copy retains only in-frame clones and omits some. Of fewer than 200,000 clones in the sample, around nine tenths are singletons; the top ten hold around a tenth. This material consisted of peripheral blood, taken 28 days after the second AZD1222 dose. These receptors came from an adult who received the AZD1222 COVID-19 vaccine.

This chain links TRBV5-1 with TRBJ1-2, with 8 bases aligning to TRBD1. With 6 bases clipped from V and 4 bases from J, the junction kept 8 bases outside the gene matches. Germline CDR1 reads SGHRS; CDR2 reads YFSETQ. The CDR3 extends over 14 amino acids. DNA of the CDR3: TGCGCCAGCACCCCTGGACAGGGTGTCTATGGCTACACCTTC. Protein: CASTPGQGVYGYTF.

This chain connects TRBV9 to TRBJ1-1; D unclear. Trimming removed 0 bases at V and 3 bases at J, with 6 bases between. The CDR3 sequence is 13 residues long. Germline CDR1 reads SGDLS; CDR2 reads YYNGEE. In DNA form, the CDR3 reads TGTGCCAGCAGCGTAGAAGGTTACACTGAAGCTTTCTTT. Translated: CASSVEGYTEAFF.

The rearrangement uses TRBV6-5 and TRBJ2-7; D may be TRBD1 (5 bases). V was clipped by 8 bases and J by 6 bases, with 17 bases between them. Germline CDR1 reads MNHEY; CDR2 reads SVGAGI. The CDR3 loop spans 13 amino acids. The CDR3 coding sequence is TGTGCCAGCGCTGGAACAGGCACTGGCGAGCAGTACTTC. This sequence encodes CASAGTGTGEQYF.

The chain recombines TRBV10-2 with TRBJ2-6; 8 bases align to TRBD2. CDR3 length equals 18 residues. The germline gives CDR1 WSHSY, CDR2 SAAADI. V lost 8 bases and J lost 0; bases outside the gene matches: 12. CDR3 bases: TGCGCCAGCTTGGGGCGGGGGGCCACCCTCTCTGGGGCCAACGTCCTGACTTTC. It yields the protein CASLGRGATLSGANVLTF.

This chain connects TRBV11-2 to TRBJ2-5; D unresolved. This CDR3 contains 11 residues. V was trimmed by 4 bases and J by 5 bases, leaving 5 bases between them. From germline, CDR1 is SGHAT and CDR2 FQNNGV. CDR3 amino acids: CASSSLETQYF. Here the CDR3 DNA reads TGTGCCAGCAGCTCCTTGGAGACCCAGTACTTC. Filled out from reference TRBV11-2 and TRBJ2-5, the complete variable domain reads EAGVAQSPRYKIIEKRQSVAFWCNPISGHATLYWYQQILGQGPKLLIQFQNNGVVDDSQLPKDRFSAERLKGVDSTLKIQPAKLEDSAVYLCASSSLETQYFGPGTRLLVL.

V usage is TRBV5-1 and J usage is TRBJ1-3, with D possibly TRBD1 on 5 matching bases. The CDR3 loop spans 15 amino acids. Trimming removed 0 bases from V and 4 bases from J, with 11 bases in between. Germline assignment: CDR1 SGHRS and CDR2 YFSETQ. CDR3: CASSLEGAQGNTIYF. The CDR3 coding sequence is TGCGCCAGCAGCTTGGAAGGGGCGCAGGGAAACACCATATATTTT.

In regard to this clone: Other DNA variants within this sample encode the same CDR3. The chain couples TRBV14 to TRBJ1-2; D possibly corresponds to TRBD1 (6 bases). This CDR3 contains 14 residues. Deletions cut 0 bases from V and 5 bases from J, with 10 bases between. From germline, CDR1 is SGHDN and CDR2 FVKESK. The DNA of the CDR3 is TGTGCCAGCAGCCAAGACCGGACAGCTTATGGCTACACCTTC. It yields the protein CASSQDRTAYGYTF.

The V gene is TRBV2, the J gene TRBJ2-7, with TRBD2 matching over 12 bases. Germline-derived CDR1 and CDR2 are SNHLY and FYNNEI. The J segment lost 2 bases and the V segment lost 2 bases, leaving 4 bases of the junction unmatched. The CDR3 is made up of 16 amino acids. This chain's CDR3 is CASSETSGGTTYEQYF. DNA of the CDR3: TGTGCCAGCAGTGAAACTAGCGGGGGGACTACCTACGAGCAGTACTTC.

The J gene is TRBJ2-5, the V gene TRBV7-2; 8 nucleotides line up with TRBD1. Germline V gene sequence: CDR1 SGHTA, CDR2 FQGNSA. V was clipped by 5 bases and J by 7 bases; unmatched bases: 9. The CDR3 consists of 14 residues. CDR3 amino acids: CASSGGQGQGTQYF. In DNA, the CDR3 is TGTGCCAGCAGCGGAGGACAGGGCCAGGGGACCCAGTACTTC.

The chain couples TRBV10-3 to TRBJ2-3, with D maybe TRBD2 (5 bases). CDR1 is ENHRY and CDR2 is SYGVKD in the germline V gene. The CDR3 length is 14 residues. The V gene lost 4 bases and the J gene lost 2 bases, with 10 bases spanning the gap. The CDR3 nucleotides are TGTGCCATCAGTGCCACACTAGACACAGATACGCAGTATTTT. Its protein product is CAISATLDTDTQYF.

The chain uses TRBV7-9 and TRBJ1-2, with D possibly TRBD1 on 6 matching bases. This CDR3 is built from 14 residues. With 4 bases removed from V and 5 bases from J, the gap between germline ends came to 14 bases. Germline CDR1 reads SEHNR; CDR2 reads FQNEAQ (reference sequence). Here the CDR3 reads CASSYQGLGYGYTF. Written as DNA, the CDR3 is TGTGCCAGCAGCTATCAGGGGCTTGGGTATGGCTACACCTTC.

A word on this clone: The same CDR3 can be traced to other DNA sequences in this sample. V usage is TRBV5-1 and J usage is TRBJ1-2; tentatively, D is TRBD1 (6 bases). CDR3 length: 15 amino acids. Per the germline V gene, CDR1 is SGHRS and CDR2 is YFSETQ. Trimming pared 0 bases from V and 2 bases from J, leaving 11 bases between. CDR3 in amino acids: CASSLAGEANYGYTF. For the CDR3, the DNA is TGCGCCAGCAGCTTGGCAGGGGAAGCGAACTATGGCTACACCTTC.

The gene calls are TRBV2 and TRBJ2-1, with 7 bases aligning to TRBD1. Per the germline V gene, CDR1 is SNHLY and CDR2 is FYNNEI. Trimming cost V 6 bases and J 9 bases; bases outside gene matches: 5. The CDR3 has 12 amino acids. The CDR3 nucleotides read TGTGCCAGCAGAACAGGGGCGCCTGAGCAGTTCTTC. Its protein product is CASRTGAPEQFF.

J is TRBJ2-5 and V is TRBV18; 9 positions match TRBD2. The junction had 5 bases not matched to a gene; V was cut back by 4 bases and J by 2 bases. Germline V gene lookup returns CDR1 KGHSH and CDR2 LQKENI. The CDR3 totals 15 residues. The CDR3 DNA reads TGTGCCAGCTCACTTGGGACTAGCAGGCAAGAGACCCAGTACTTC. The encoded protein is CASSLGTSRQETQYF.

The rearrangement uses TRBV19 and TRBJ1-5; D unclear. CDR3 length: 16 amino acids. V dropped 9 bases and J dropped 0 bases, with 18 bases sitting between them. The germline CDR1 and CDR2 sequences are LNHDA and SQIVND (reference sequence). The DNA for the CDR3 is TGTGCCAGCGCTATTAACGAGGCGTATAGCAATCAGCCCCAGCATTTT. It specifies CASAINEAYSNQPQHF.

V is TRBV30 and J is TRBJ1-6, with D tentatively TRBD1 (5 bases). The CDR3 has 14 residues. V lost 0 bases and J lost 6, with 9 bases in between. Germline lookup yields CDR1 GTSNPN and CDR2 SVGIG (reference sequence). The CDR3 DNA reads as TGTGCCTGGAGTGTATCAGGGACTAATTCACCCCTCCACTTT. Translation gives CAWSVSGTNSPLHF.

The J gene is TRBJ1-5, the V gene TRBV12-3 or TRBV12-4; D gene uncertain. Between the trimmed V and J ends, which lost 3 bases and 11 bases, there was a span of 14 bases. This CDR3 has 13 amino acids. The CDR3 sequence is CASSFLSPGAQHF. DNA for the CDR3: TGTGCCAGCAGTTTTTTATCACCTGGGGCCCAGCATTTT.

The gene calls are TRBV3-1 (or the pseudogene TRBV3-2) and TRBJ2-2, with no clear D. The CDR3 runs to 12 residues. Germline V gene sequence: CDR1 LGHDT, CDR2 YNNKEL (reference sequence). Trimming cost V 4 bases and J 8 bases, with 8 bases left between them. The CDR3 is CASSPRHGELFF. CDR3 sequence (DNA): TGTGCCAGCAGCCCCCGTCATGGGGAGCTGTTTTTT.

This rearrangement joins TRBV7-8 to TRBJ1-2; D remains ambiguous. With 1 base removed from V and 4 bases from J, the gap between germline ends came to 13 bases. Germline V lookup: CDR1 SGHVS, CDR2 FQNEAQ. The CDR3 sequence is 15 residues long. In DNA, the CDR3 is TGTGCCAGCAGCTTAGTCCGTTTCGGTGGCTATGGCTACACCTTC. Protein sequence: CASSLVRFGGYGYTF.